This T cell receptor (beta chain) was retrieved from a study of Tregs in tolerant kidney transplant recipients. Germline CDR1 is LNHDA and CDR2 is SQIVND (reference sequence). The CDR3 length is 15 residues. V was clipped by 5 bases and J by 4 bases; unmatched bases: 9. TCRdb's copy holds only in-frame clones and misses some; the assay was immunoSEQ multiplex PCR. Found here are about 240,000 clones, more than 65% of them singletons; the top ten hold 0.5% to 0.65%. The clonotype originates from a human donor in good health. The rearrangement joins TRBV19 to TRBJ1-2; 8 bases are shared with TRBD1. The material sequenced was CD4+ T cells from blood. The CDR3 nucleotides are TGTGCCAGTAGTCGTCCAGGGGGCCTCACCTATGGCTACACCTTC. It specifies CASSRPGGLTYGYTF.